This passage covers 27 T cell receptor beta chains from one sample sequenced in a study of T-cell memory formation after mild COVID-19. A single record per CDR3 protein comes from TCRdb applying MiXCR to the 5' RACE reads. The sample lists approximately 300,000 distinct CDR3 sequences; less than 9.5% were seen once. The sample consisted of PBMCs or a T cell subset sorted from them (not recorded which). The source is a young man who had mild COVID-19 (a few samples of this study predate the infection). Cell type and time point are not known.

This clonotype came up many times. The chain combines TRBV5-1 with TRBJ2-7; 7 bases are shared with TRBD1. Germline V gene lookup returns CDR1 SGHRS and CDR2 YFSETQ. The V segment lost 7 bases and the J segment 2 bases; nucleotides outside the gene matches: 9. The CDR3 contains 14 residues. The DNA for the CDR3 is TGCGCCAGCCACCGACAGGGATCGACCTACGAGCAGTACTTC. It specifies CASHRQGSTYEQYF.

The sample holds a few counts of this clonotype. V gene TRBV15 combines with J gene TRBJ2-3; D gene ambiguous. Trimming took off 6 bases at V and 4 bases at J, with 17 bases between the two ends. The CDR3 totals 15 residues. Germline values: CDR1 LNHNV, CDR2 YYDKDF (reference sequence). The CDR3 loop is CATRGRKGMPDTQYF. For the CDR3, the DNA is TGTGCCACCAGGGGAAGGAAGGGTATGCCAGATACGCAGTATTTT.

The chain employs TRBV11-2 and TRBJ2-7; D is possibly TRBD1 or TRBD2 (7 bases each). V was pared by 5 bases and J by 3 bases, with 17 bases between. Germline lookup yields CDR1 SGHAT and CDR2 FQNNGV. This CDR3 has 15 amino acids. This chain's CDR3 is CASSPQQGGLYEQYF. CDR3 DNA sequence: TGTGCCAGCAGCCCACAGCAGGGGGGGCTCTACGAGCAGTACTTC.

The chain joins TRBV20-1 to TRBJ2-1; D is uncertain. This CDR3 contains 14 residues. Trimming left V 3 bases short and J 2 bases short, with 11 bases between. Germline V gene data show CDR1 as DFQATT and CDR2 as SNEGSKA (reference sequence). CDR3 bases: TGCAGTGCTAGGACCTCAAATGCCTACAATGAGCAGTTCTTC. Residues: CSARTSNAYNEQFF.

The chain uses TRBV5-1 and TRBJ2-2; 8 positions match TRBD1. Trimming at V came to 4 bases and at J to 3 bases, leaving 5 bases not matched to a gene. Germline CDR1 and CDR2: SGHRS and YFSETQ. The CDR3 has 15 residues. The CDR3 region is CASSVDRGDTGELFF. The DNA of the CDR3 is TGCGCCAGCAGCGTTGACAGGGGTGACACCGGGGAGCTGTTTTTT.

The V call is TRBV4-2, the J call TRBJ2-7; weak D call: TRBD2 (5 bases). The ends were cut back, 0 bases at V and 7 bases at J, with 13 bases in the middle. Germline CDR1 LGHNA, CDR2 YNFKEQ. The CDR3 is 14 residues long. The CDR3 sequence is CASSQDFPGLEQYV. DNA for the CDR3: TGTGCCAGCAGCCAAGATTTTCCGGGGTTGGAGCAGTACGTC.

The sample holds a few counts of this clonotype. The chain employs TRBV11-2 and TRBJ1-5, with 9 bases matching TRBD1. The germline V gene has CDR1 SGHAT and CDR2 FQNNGV. The V and J ends lost 5 bases and 7 bases, in that order; junction bases with no gene match: 9. The CDR3 is 15 residues long. CDR3 bases: TGTGCCAGCAGCGCCGAACAGGGGGCAGGGCAGCCCCAGCATTTT. Residues: CASSAEQGAGQPQHF.

The V and J genes are TRBV29-1 and TRBJ2-7, with TRBD2 identical over 11 bases. The CDR3 runs 15 residues. Germline loops: CDR1 SQVTM, CDR2 ANQGSEA. V lost 6 bases to trimming and J lost 4 bases; unmatched junction nucleotides: 11. As DNA, the CDR3 is TGCAGCGTCTCATTTAGCGGGGGGGCCGAGTACGAGCAGTACTTC. The encoded protein is CSVSFSGGAEYEQYF.

This clonotype was detected only a few times. The chain combines TRBV4-3 with TRBJ2-5; possible D gene TRBD2, 5 bases. V lost 4 bases, J lost 2 bases, and 11 bases lay in between. The germline V gene has CDR1 LGHNA and CDR2 YSLEER. This CDR3 contains 14 residues. The CDR3 DNA reads TGCGCCAGCAGCCCGGACTGGGATCAAGAGACCCAGTACTTC. Its protein is CASSPDWDQETQYF.

This clonotype has a handful of counts. The CDR3 DNA reads TGTGCCAGCAGGAGGGATGGGGTAGGCAATCAGCCCCAGCATTTT. Its protein is CASRRDGVGNQPQHF. The J gene is TRBJ1-5, the V gene TRBV2, with D uncertain. CDR3 length equals 15 residues. Trimming pared 6 bases from V and 2 bases from J, leaving 14 bases between. Per the germline V gene, CDR1 is SNHLY and CDR2 is FYNNEI.

There are many counts of this clonotype. V is TRBV7-2 and J is TRBJ2-3, with 8 bases matching TRBD1. In germline, CDR1 is SGHTA, CDR2 FQGNSA. This CDR3 comprises 15 residues. The junction had 4 bases not matched to a gene; V was cut back by 1 base and J by 4 bases. CDR3: CASSLVGTGPDTQYF. Written as DNA, the CDR3 is TGTGCCAGCAGCTTAGTGGGGACAGGCCCAGATACGCAGTATTTT.

The V gene is TRBV10-3, the J gene TRBJ2-7, with 9 bases identical to TRBD1. The CDR3 has 13 amino acids. The germline CDR1 and CDR2 sequences are ENHRY and SYGVKD. J lost 3 bases, V lost 7 bases, and 4 bases had no gene match. CDR3 DNA: TGTGCCATCATGGGGACAGGGAACTACGAGCAGTACTTC. It codes for CAIMGTGNYEQYF.

This chain joins TRBV28 and TRBJ1-1; D may be TRBD1 (6 bases). The CDR3 is 11 residues long. The germline V and J ends were trimmed by 8 bases and 9 bases, with 13 bases remaining between them. From germline, CDR1 is MDHEN and CDR2 SYDVKM. The CDR3 reads CASLGQKKAFF. CDR3 sequence (DNA): TGTGCCAGCCTCGGACAGAAGAAAGCTTTCTTT.

This clonotype occurred a few times. This chain connects TRBV3-1 to TRBJ1-3; no clear D. This CDR3 region has 17 residues. V lost 6 bases and J 3 bases, leaving 21 bases between the germline ends. CDR1 is LGHDT, CDR2 YNNKEL, per germline (reference sequence). The CDR3 nucleotides are TGTGCCAGCAGGCAGGAGGAACATGATGAACATGGAAACACCATATATTTT. Protein product: CASRQEEHDEHGNTIYF.

The rearrangement joins TRBV20-1 to TRBJ2-3; 9 bases fit TRBD2. V dropped 2 bases and J dropped 3; count of bases not matched to a gene: 3. The CDR3 length is 14 residues. CDR1 and CDR2 (germline): DFQATT, SNEGSKA (reference sequence). In DNA form, the CDR3 reads TGCAGTGCTAGACCTGGACTAGCGACAGATACGCAGTATTTT. It encodes CSARPGLATDTQYF.

The CDR3 sequence: CYSGTRETEAFF. CDR3 sequence (DNA): TGTTATTCCGGAACCCGTGAGACTGAAGCTTTCTTT. The V call is TRBV3-1, the J call TRBJ1-1; D not certain. Germline CDR1 is LGHDT and CDR2 is YNNKEL (reference sequence). The CDR3 extends over 12 amino acids. Using reference TRBV3-1 and TRBJ1-1 for the parts outside the CDR3, the full variable domain is DTAVSQTPKYLVTQMGNDKSIKCEQNLGHDTMYWYKQDSKKFLKIMFSYNNKELIINETVPNRFSPKSPDKAHLNLHINSLELGDSAVYFCYSGTRETEAFFGQGTRLTVV.

The rearrangement joins TRBV10-3 to TRBJ2-3; 8 bases map to TRBD1. The CDR3 sequence is 17 residues long. V shed 11 bases and J 0 bases; nucleotides not matched to a gene: 16. CDR1 and CDR2 (germline): ENHRY, SYGVKD. CDR3 bases: TGTGCCCCCGGGGAGCAGGGGGCTTACCGTAGCACAGATACGCAGTATTTT. It translates to CAPGEQGAYRSTDTQYF.

This chain uses TRBV7-2 with TRBJ2-3; D is ambiguous. CDR3 length: 16 amino acids. V lost 5 bases and J 1 base, leaving 16 bases between the germline ends. Germline V lookup: CDR1 SGHTA, CDR2 FQGNSA. CDR3 in amino acids: CASSPRTGFRTDTQYF. The CDR3 bases are TGTGCCAGCAGCCCCCGGACGGGTTTTCGCACAGATACGCAGTATTTT.

The table lists this clonotype with a few counts. The rearrangement links TRBV4-1 to TRBJ1-2; tentatively, D is TRBD1 (5 bases). Germline V gene lookup returns CDR1 MGHRA and CDR2 YSYEKL. Between the trimmed V and J ends, which lost 0 bases and 3 bases, there was a span of 11 bases. CDR3 size: 15 residues. CDR3 region: CASSQDRGADYGYTF. The CDR3 DNA is TGCGCCAGCAGCCAAGATAGAGGGGCCGACTATGGCTACACCTTC.

This chain uses TRBV13 with TRBJ1-5; a weak D match, TRBD1 (5 bases). V gave up 5 bases and J gave up 2 bases, with 10 bases separating them. The CDR3 is 14 amino acids. Germline V gene lookup returns CDR1 PRHDT and CDR2 FYEKMQ (reference sequence). The CDR3 is CASSAPGRNQPQHF. The DNA of the CDR3 is TGTGCCAGCAGCGCACCGGGACGCAATCAGCCCCAGCATTTT.

This clonotype was counted only a few times. CDR3 DNA: TGTGCCAGCAGCTTAAGTCCCACGGTCGGCGATACGCAGTATTTT. This encodes CASSLSPTVGDTQYF. The V call is TRBV7-3, the J call TRBJ2-3; D ambiguous. The ends were cut back, 1 base at V and 6 bases at J, with 14 bases in the middle. Germline V gives CDR1 SGHTA, CDR2 FQGTGA. The CDR3 covers 15 residues.

This clonotype was counted between two and nine times. The chain links TRBV7-6 to TRBJ2-1, with D tentatively TRBD2 (6 bases). The V end lost 6 bases, the J end lost 10 bases, and 16 bases lay between the germline ends. Germline V gene lookup returns CDR1 SGHVS and CDR2 FNYEAQ. The CDR3 sequence is 13 residues long. This CDR3 reads CASRSTVAEEQFF. CDR3 DNA sequence: TGTGCCAGCAGGTCGACCGTAGCGGAGGAGCAGTTCTTC.

This clonotype was found a few times. The chain joins TRBV3-1 to TRBJ1-1; tentatively, D is TRBD1 (5 bases). This CDR3 has 15 residues. Looked up from germline, CDR1 is LGHDT and CDR2 is YNNKEL (reference sequence). V was cut by 4 bases and J by 6 bases, with 18 bases left in between. CDR3 sequence: CASSLSPLPGPEAFF. The CDR3, as DNA: TGTGCCAGCAGCCTATCGCCCCTACCGGGGCCTGAAGCTTTCTTT.

This clonotype was detected ten times or more. CDR3: CASSQGSGTVNEKLFF. As DNA, the CDR3 is TGTGCCAGCAGCCAAGGCTCCGGGACAGTTAATGAAAAACTGTTTTTT. V usage is TRBV4-2 and J usage is TRBJ1-4, with 7 bases fitting TRBD1. Germline values: CDR1 LGHNA, CDR2 YNFKEQ. This CDR3 has 16 amino acids. The V gene end was trimmed by 1 base and the J gene end by 4 bases; junction bases not matched to a gene: 6.

Ten or more counts support this clonotype. This chain connects TRBV5-6 to TRBJ2-2; a weak D match, TRBD1 (6 bases). The CDR3 is 15 amino acids. V lost 4 bases to trimming and J lost 2 bases, with 12 bases between them. The germline V gene encodes CDR1 SGHDT and CDR2 YYEEEE. CDR3 residues: CASSPYRVNTGELFF. CDR3 sequence (DNA): TGTGCCAGCAGCCCTTACAGGGTTAACACCGGGGAGCTGTTTTTT.

As concerns this clonotype: This may be a read error, as it is one base from a much larger clone. This chain connects TRBV9 to TRBJ2-1; D perhaps matches TRBD2 (6 bases). The V gene lost 0 bases and the J gene lost 6 bases, with 16 bases spanning the gap. The CDR3 extends over 16 amino acids. Germline loops: CDR1 SGDLS, CDR2 YYNGEE. As DNA, the CDR3 is TGTGCCAGCAGCGTAGGCCCTTTTCGGGGGACCAATGAGCAGTTCTTC. It specifies CASSVGPFRGTNEQFF.

This clonotype appeared a few times. The chain recombines TRBV28 with TRBJ2-7; D gene uncertain. Germline lookup yields CDR1 MDHEN and CDR2 SYDVKM. With 5 bases removed from V and 6 bases from J, the gap between germline ends came to 17 bases. The CDR3 covers 14 residues. The chain's CDR3 is CASSPATPVSEQYV. The CDR3 coding sequence is TGTGCCAGCAGTCCTGCAACCCCGGTGAGCGAGCAGTACGTC.